This TCR beta chain was found in a study of CD8 T cells in ankylosing spondylitis. Each TCR beta library was made by quantitative 5'-RACE that incorporated molecular barcodes. TCRdb recomputed calls from the 5' RACE reads with MiXCR, one row per CDR3 protein. The sample shows about 320,000 distinct CDR3 sequences, 11% of them seen only once. Germline V gene sequence: CDR1 LGHDT, CDR2 YNNKEL (reference sequence). The CDR3 contains 15 residues. The germline V and J ends were trimmed by 1 base and 2 bases, with 10 bases remaining between them. This clonotype was seen more than once but under ten times. Its antigen is unidentified. Notes on the study in general: Within ankylosing spondylitis blood, a TCR beta motif made up of seven to nine highly homologous variants appeared to be characteristic. Earlier literature documents some of the motif variants in reactive arthritis synovial fluid and blood.

This TCR was recovered from a female donor with ankylosing spondylitis or in good health (not recorded which). The specimen was blood, either unsorted or a sorted T cell fraction (not recorded which). The rearrangement uses TRBV3-1 and TRBJ2-3; no clear D gene. The CDR3 loop reads CASSQGSPLTDTQYF. The CDR3 nucleotides are TGTGCCAGCAGCCAAGGGTCCCCGCTCACAGATACGCAGTATTTT.